Shown below are 6 T cell receptor beta chains from a single sample sequenced in a study of metastatic and nonmetastatic thyroid tumors. TCRdb recomputed clones from the PCR reads via MiXCR. The data hold tens of thousands of clones, with 15% to 20% observed a single time. Each patient came to thyroid surgery without any prior treatment (of any kind). Sequencing was performed on blood. The receptor set was obtained from a female donor with papillary thyroid cancer or a benign thyroid nodule (not recorded which). Some clones in this sample may be carry-over from other donors' samples.

This clone was found many times. The rearrangement uses TRBV20-1 and TRBJ2-3; no definite D call. The CDR3 has 11 amino acids. The ends were cut back, 7 bases at V and 1 base at J, with 6 bases in the middle. CDR1 is DFQATT and CDR2 is SNEGSKA in the germline V gene (reference sequence). The DNA for the CDR3 is TGCAGTGGCGATGGCACAGATACGCAGTATTTT. It specifies CSGDGTDTQYF.

V and J are TRBV9 and TRBJ2-6; D unresolved. The V end was cut by 3 bases, the J end by 1 base, with 17 bases between. This CDR3 has 18 amino acids. CDR1 is SGDLS and CDR2 is YYNGEE in the germline V gene. The CDR3 region is CASSAYSWMASGANVLTF. The CDR3 nucleotides read TGTGCCAGCAGCGCCTATAGCTGGATGGCTTCTGGGGCCAACGTCCTGACTTTC.

This clone occurred many times. The chain employs TRBV19 and TRBJ2-7; D may be TRBD2 (7 bases). Between the trimmed V and J ends, which lost 3 bases and 2 bases, there was a span of 14 bases. CDR1 and CDR2 from the germline V gene are LNHDA and SQIVND (reference sequence). This CDR3 has 15 residues. The CDR3 spells CASSIGGAETYEQYF. CDR3 in DNA: TGTGCCAGTAGTATTGGGGGGGCTGAGACCTACGAGCAGTACTTC.

A remark on this clone: This clone may be a read error of a much larger clone one base away. This sequence joins TRBV7-2 and TRBJ1-1; D gene ambiguous. The CDR3 length is 13 residues. CDR1 SGHTA and CDR2 FQGNSA come from the germline V gene. In DNA form, the CDR3 reads TGTGCCAGCAGCTTTTTAGTACGTACTGAAGATTTCTTT. As protein: CASSFLVRTEDFF.

The chain couples TRBV2 to TRBJ2-3; possibly TRBD2 for D (5 bases). CDR3 length: 13 residues. Germline V gene data show CDR1 as SNHLY and CDR2 as FYNNEI. Trimming took off 10 bases at V and 8 bases at J, with 19 bases between the two ends. CDR3 in amino acids: CAICAREGGTQYF. The CDR3 coding sequence is TGTGCCATCTGTGCGCGTGAGGGTGGTACGCAGTATTTT.

This clone occurred many times. V usage is TRBV20-1 and J usage is TRBJ1-1, with a possible D match to TRBD1 (5 bases). Germline-derived CDR1 and CDR2 are DFQATT and SNEGSKA (reference sequence). The CDR3 contains 11 residues. In nucleotides, the CDR3 is TGCAACCTACAGGAGAACACTGAAGCTTTCTTT. Translated: CNLQENTEAFF.